The clone carrying this TCR beta chain was seen at least ten times. Its antigen is still unknown. These data belong to a study of T-cell reconstitution after alpha-beta-depleted transplantation in children. Losses at the gene ends were 5 bases for V and 2 bases for J; bases not matched to a gene: 6. The CDR3 length is 15 residues. Overall study results and limits: Several hundred graft clones that had expanded were reportedly the source of alpha-beta T cells about two months after transplant.

For TCRbeta, the library was prepared with unique molecular identifiers. MiXCR was run by TCRdb on the PCR reads, yielding one entry per CDR3 protein. The repertoire holds about 460,000 distinct CDR3 sequences, about 10% seen once, with around 2.2% in the top ten. The receptor comes from a child under 10 years old with inherited bone marrow failure, due to receive a stem cell transplant. Sequencing was performed on PBMCs, taken before TCRalphabeta/CD19-depleted stem cell transplant. The chain couples TRBV12-3 or TRBV12-4 to TRBJ2-7, with 10 bases aligning to TRBD1. The DNA for the CDR3 is TGTGCCAGCAGTGGGACAGGGGCGATGACCTACGAGCAGTACTTC. Translation: CASSGTGAMTYEQYF.